These 2 T cell receptor beta chains came from one sample sequenced in a study of blood T cell repertoires in COVID-19 (dated by TCRdb to between 2020 and 2021). The library was prepared using the immunoSEQ multiplex PCR assay. The table was pulled from immuneACCESS by TCRdb, which kept in-frame rearrangements only. Such tables lose some clones; where checked, under half of the loss comes from unresolved V genes, and the rest has no known cause. The sample table contains 150,000 to 200,000 clones; only one count was recorded for around four fifths of them. Of the sample, about 5% is held by the ten largest clones. Sequenced input: peripheral blood. The receptors derive from a young woman with acute or convalescent COVID-19.

The chain carries TRBV15 and TRBJ2-1; 12 bases line up with TRBD2. Germline V CDR1 and CDR2: LNHNV, YYDKDF (reference sequence). V lost 5 bases to trimming and J lost 8 bases; unmatched junction nucleotides: 10. The CDR3 sequence is 16 residues long. The CDR3 loop is CATSGRLAGVVDEQFF. The CDR3 DNA is TGTGCCACCAGCGGCAGACTAGCGGGAGTCGTAGATGAGCAGTTCTTC. Full variable domain (outside the CDR3, taken from reference TRBV15 and TRBJ2-1): DAMVIQNPRYQVTQFGKPVTLSCSQTLNHNVMYWYQQKSSQAPKLLFHYYDKDFNNEADTPDNFQSRRPNTSFCFLDIRSPGLGDTAMYLCATSGRLAGVVDEQFFGPGTRLTVL.

The V and J genes are TRBV15 and TRBJ2-1; 7 bases agree with TRBD1. CDR1 and CDR2 (germline): LNHNV, YYDKDF (reference sequence). CDR3 length equals 14 residues. The J segment lost 12 bases and the V segment lost 5 bases, leaving 13 bases of the junction unmatched. The CDR3, as DNA: TGTGCCACCAGCTCAGGGGACAGTGCGTTATGGCAGTTCTTC. Its translation: CATSSGDSALWQFF.